The rows below give T cell receptor beta chains drawn from one sample of a study of T cells in Graves' hyperthyroidism and ophthalmopathy. TCRdb passed the multiplex PCR reads through MiXCR, listing each CDR3 protein once. Of hundreds of thousands of distinct CDR3 sequences in the sample, 45% are singletons; the top ten hold under 8%. The source material was peripheral blood or thyroid tissue (not recorded which). The receptors were sampled from an adult man with Graves' disease, either hyperthyroidism or ophthalmopathy (not recorded which). Both conserved end residues are part of each CDR3. D genes are given only for firm matches. A clone size is listed for some rows: how often the clone was seen (once, few, many), or a class if it is expanded.

TRBJ2-7,many,TRBV7-6,.,CASRSDSSSYEQYF,TGTGCCAGCAGATCCGACAGTAGCTCCTACGAGCAGTACTTC
TRBJ2-7,many,TRBV2,.,CASSEVASSGYEQYF,TGTGCCAGCAGTGAAGTTGCAAGTTCGGGCTACGAGCAGTACTTC
TRBJ1-1,many,TRBV10-3,.,CAISEGGNTEAFF,TGTGCCATCAGTGAGGGGGGGAACACTGAAGCTTTCTTT
TRBJ1-5,.,TRBV7-8,.,CASSLEEQVNQPPHF,TGTGCCAGCAGCTTAGAGGAACAAGTTAATCAGCCCCCGCATTTT
TRBJ1-1,.,TRBV11-1,TRBD1,CASSSYRGQILRGTEAFF,TGTGCCAGCAGCTCCTACAGGGGTCAAATTCTCCGGGGCACTGAAGCTTTCTTT
TRBJ2-5,many,TRBV7-9,TRBD1,CASSPWDRLSETQYF,TGTGCCAGCAGCCCATGGGACAGGTTGTCGGAGACCCAGTACTTC
TRBJ1-2,.,TRBV7-8,.,CASSLEDSFSGYTF,TGTGCCAGCAGCTTAGAGGACAGCTTTAGCGGCTACACCTTC
TRBJ1-5,.,TRBV24-1,TRBD1,CATRQGQPQHF,TGTGCCACCCGACAGGGACAGCCCCAGCATTTT
TRBJ1-1,.,TRBV7-8,TRBD1,CASGQGAAEAFF,TGTGCCAGCGGACAGGGGGCGGCAGAAGCTTTCTTT
TRBJ1-2,once,TRBV7-3,TRBD1,CASSSQGAVYGYTF,TGTGCCAGCAGCTCACAGGGGGCAGTCTATGGCTACACCTTC
TRBJ2-7,.,TRBV10-3,.,CAISDRLRGEQYF,TGTGCCATCAGTGACAGGCTCCGGGGCGAGCAGTACTTC
TRBJ1-4,.,TRBV7-9,.,CARSRVAEKLFF,TGTGCCCGATCCAGGGTGGCCGAAAAACTGTTTTTT
TRBJ2-3,.,TRBV10-1,.,CASSSRDTQYF,TGCGCCAGCAGCTCACGGGATACGCAGTATTTT
TRBJ1-5,many,TRBV2,TRBD1,CASSPGTGGNQPQHF,TGTGCCAGCAGCCCCGGGACAGGGGGAAATCAGCCCCAGCATTTT
TRBJ1-5,.,TRBV12-3/TRBV12-4,TRBD1,CASSLTGGDFSNQPQHF,TGTGCCAGCAGCTTGACAGGGGGGGACTTTAGCAATCAGCCCCAGCATTTT
TRBJ2-2,many,TRBV7-9,.,CASSLGAVTTGELFF,TGTGCCAGCAGCTTAGGCGCCGTCACCACCGGGGAGCTGTTTTTT
TRBJ2-5,.,TRBV5-1,.,CASSLIQAQETQYF,TGCGCCAGCAGCTTGATCCAGGCCCAAGAGACCCAGTACTTC
TRBJ1-2,few,TRBV6-5,.,CASSYSMQGSLANYGYTF,TGTGCCAGCAGTTACTCGATGCAGGGGTCCTTAGCTAACTATGGCTACACCTTC
TRBJ1-4,.,TRBV20-1,TRBD1,CSAREGDRGGEKLFF,TGCAGTGCTAGAGAAGGGGACAGGGGTGGCGAAAAACTGTTTTTT
TRBJ2-7,.,TRBV7-6,.,CASSLTGPTYEQYF,TGTGCCAGCAGCTTGACAGGACCCACCTACGAGCAGTACTTC
TRBJ2-5,many,TRBV7-9,.,CASTEVEFQETQYF,TGTGCCAGCACCGAAGTGGAGTTTCAAGAGACCCAGTACTTC
TRBJ2-5,few,TRBV12-3/TRBV12-4,TRBD2,CASSFASGGVETQYF,TGTGCCAGCAGTTTTGCCAGCGGGGGGGTGGAGACCCAGTACTTC
TRBJ1-1,.,TRBV12-3/TRBV12-4,TRBD1,CASSVIDRGLEAFF,TGTGCCAGCAGTGTCATCGACAGGGGCCTTGAAGCTTTCTTT
TRBJ1-2,.,TRBV9,.,CASSHPEQSGANYGYTF,TGTGCCAGCAGCCATCCCGAGCAGAGCGGGGCTAACTATGGCTACACCTTC
TRBJ2-5,.,TRBV7-9,.,CASSTFEGGEQETQYF,TGTGCCAGCAGTACTTTTGAGGGGGGGGAACAAGAGACCCAGTACTTC
TRBJ1-2,many,TRBV29-1,.,CSVNPGQLYTF,TGCAGCGTCAATCCCGGACAACTCTACACCTTC
TRBJ1-1,.,TRBV20-1,.,CSARAWGGPEAFF,TGCAGTGCTAGAGCGTGGGGGGGGCCTGAAGCTTTCTTT
TRBJ2-2,.,TRBV14,.,CAWSHSGELFF,TGTGCCTGGAGTCACTCCGGGGAGCTGTTTTTT